The 20 T cell receptor beta chains below were found in one sample sequenced in a study of blood T cell repertoires in COVID-19. The table came from immunoSEQ multiplex PCR; TCRdb's copy has only in-frame clones and leaves some out. The table lists 130,000 to 150,000 clones, roughly 88% of them singletons, with about 9.4% in the top ten. Source material: peripheral blood. The receptor set was obtained from a man between 60 and 70 years old with active or convalescent COVID-19.

The chain couples TRBV6-6 to TRBJ1-1; tentative D call: TRBD1 (5 bases). The germline V and J ends were trimmed by 5 bases and 6 bases, with 7 bases remaining between them. The CDR3 is 11 amino acids. CDR1 MNHNY and CDR2 SVGAGI come from the germline V gene (reference sequence). The CDR3 sequence: CASSPGAEAFF. The CDR3 DNA is TGTGCCAGCAGTCCGGGGGCTGAAGCTTTCTTT.

This clone was seen more than once but under ten times. The genes are TRBV7-8 and TRBJ2-2; the D gene is possibly TRBD2 (5 bases). The V gene's germline CDR1 is SGHVS and CDR2 FQNEAQ. The CDR3 spans 17 residues. V was pared by 3 bases and J by 0 bases, with 14 bases between. This chain's CDR3 is CASSFLLADANTGELFF. The CDR3, as DNA: TGTGCCAGCAGCTTTCTTCTAGCTGACGCGAACACCGGGGAGCTGTTTTTT.

This clone showed up just once. The chain recombines TRBV4-1 with TRBJ2-5; D is unclear. Germline V CDR1 and CDR2: MGHRA, YSYEKL. Trimming stripped 8 bases from V and 4 bases from J, with 14 bases between. CDR3 length: 13 residues. CDR3 in amino acids: CASSGSQPETQYF. CDR3 nucleotides: TGCGCCAGCTCCGGGTCACAACCAGAGACCCAGTACTTC.

The chain carries TRBV30 and TRBJ1-5; weak D call: TRBD1 (5 bases). Trimming pared 0 bases from V and 2 bases from J, leaving 8 bases between. The CDR3 consists of 14 residues. Germline V lookup: CDR1 GTSNPN, CDR2 SVGIG (reference sequence). The CDR3, as DNA: TGTGCCTGGAGTGTTGGAGGGGGCAATCAGCCCCAGCATTTT. This gives the protein CAWSVGGGNQPQHF.

The sample holds one count of this clone. J is TRBJ2-7 and V is TRBV10-3; 10 bases fit TRBD2. V lost 10 bases and J lost 0; bases outside the gene matches: 9. CDR3 size: 15 residues. CDR1 and CDR2 from the germline V gene are ENHRY and SYGVKD. The CDR3 spells CATGTSVSSSYEQYV. The CDR3 nucleotides are TGTGCCACCGGGACTAGCGTATCGAGCTCCTACGAGCAGTACGTC.

The chain employs TRBV19 and TRBJ1-2, with 11 bases lining up with TRBD1. The CDR3 is 14 amino acids. CDR1 and CDR2 (germline): LNHDA, SQIVND (reference sequence). J was trimmed by 7 bases and V by 4 bases; bases with no gene match: 5. CDR3: CASSTPGQGVGYTF. CDR3 in DNA: TGTGCCAGTAGTACCCCGGGACAGGGGGTTGGCTACACCTTC. The variable domain in full, with the rest retrieved from reference TRBV19 and TRBJ1-2, is DGGITQSPKYLFRKEGQNVTLSCEQNLNHDAMYWYRQDPGQGLRLIYYSQIVNDFQKGDIAEGYSVSREKKESFPLTVTSAQKNPTAFYLCASSTPGQGVGYTFGSGTRLTVV.

This chain uses TRBV19 with TRBJ1-3, with TRBD1 identical over 8 bases. V was clipped by 6 bases and J by 0 bases; unmatched bases: 10. This CDR3 region has 17 residues. Per germline, CDR1 LNHDA and CDR2 SQIVND (reference sequence). The CDR3 sequence: CASRRPGQASSGNTIYF. The CDR3 DNA is TGTGCCAGTAGGCGCCCGGGACAGGCGAGCTCTGGAAACACCATATATTTT.

V gene TRBV5-1 combines with J gene TRBJ2-3, with 11 bases identical to TRBD2. The V gene end was trimmed by 3 bases and the J gene end by 4 bases; junction bases not matched to a gene: 1. This CDR3 comprises 14 residues. Looked up from germline, CDR1 is SGHRS and CDR2 is YFSETQ. The CDR3 protein is CASSSLAGADTQYF. The CDR3 coding sequence is TGCGCCAGCAGCTCACTAGCGGGGGCAGATACGCAGTATTTT.

This sequence joins TRBV5-6 and TRBJ1-4; 8 bases line up with TRBD1. CDR1 and CDR2 from the germline V gene are SGHDT and YYEEEE. The V segment lost 2 bases and the J segment 2 bases; nucleotides outside the gene matches: 5. The CDR3 has 16 amino acids. Here the CDR3 DNA reads TGTGCCAGCAGCTTCACACAGGGGGTCACTAATGAAAAACTGTTTTTT. Translation gives CASSFTQGVTNEKLFF. The full variable domain, with the rest looked up from reference TRBV5-6 and TRBJ1-4, is DAGVTQSPTHLIKTRGQQVTLRCSPKSGHDTVSWYQQALGQGPQFIFQYYEEEERQRGNFPDRFSGHQFPNYSSELNVNALLLGDSALYLCASSFTQGVTNEKLFFGSGTQLSVL.

This sequence joins TRBV9 and TRBJ1-1; 9 bases agree with TRBD1. The V gene's germline CDR1 is SGDLS and CDR2 YYNGEE. J was trimmed by 1 base and V by 6 bases; bases with no gene match: 4. This CDR3 contains 14 residues. In nucleotides, the CDR3 is TGTGCCAGCACCACAGGGGGCCGGAACACTGAAGCTTTCTTT. Translation gives CASTTGGRNTEAFF.

V is TRBV30 and J is TRBJ2-5; a weak D match, TRBD2 (6 bases). CDR3 length: 14 residues. Germline lookup yields CDR1 GTSNPN and CDR2 SVGIG (reference sequence). V dropped 5 bases and J dropped 3 bases, with 16 bases sitting between them. The DNA for the CDR3 is TGTGCCTGGGGGCCCATGGGAGGAAAAGAGACCCAGTACTTC. Protein: CAWGPMGGKETQYF. The full variable domain, with the rest looked up from reference TRBV30 and TRBJ2-5, is SQTIHQWPATLVQPVGSPLSLECTVEGTSNPNLYWYRQAAGRGLQLLFYSVGIGQISSEVPQNLSASRPQDRQFILSSKKLLLSDSGFYLCAWGPMGGKETQYFGPGTRLLVL.

The rearrangement joins TRBV19 to TRBJ2-2; the match to TRBD2 covers 12 bases. Germline V gives CDR1 LNHDA, CDR2 SQIVND (reference sequence). V trimming: 4 bases; J trimming: 7 bases; junction bases outside the gene matches: 7. This CDR3 contains 16 residues. The CDR3 DNA reads TGTGCCAGTAGTAAGACTAGCGGGAGCGCTGGCGGGGAGCTGTTTTTT. Its protein is CASSKTSGSAGGELFF.

The chain carries TRBV5-4 and TRBJ2-7, with TRBD1 matching over 7 bases. J was trimmed by 5 bases and V by 4 bases; bases with no gene match: 12. The germline gives CDR1 SGHNT, CDR2 YYREEE (reference sequence). CDR3 size: 15 residues. This CDR3 reads CASSLKTGNYDEQYF. In DNA, the CDR3 is TGTGCCAGCAGCCTCAAGACAGGGAATTACGACGAGCAGTACTTC.

The chain recombines TRBV18 with TRBJ2-7, with TRBD2 matching 13 bases. The CDR3 loop spans 15 amino acids. V trimming: 6 bases; J trimming: 7 bases; junction bases outside the gene matches: 9. The germline CDR1 and CDR2 sequences are KGHSH and LQKENI. In DNA form, the CDR3 reads TGTGCCAGCTCGCCCGGACTAGCGGGAGTCCGGGAGCAGTACGTC. Translated: CASSPGLAGVREQYV.

The chain uses TRBV9 and TRBJ1-2, with 8 bases fitting TRBD1. CDR3 size: 13 residues. Germline V gene lookup returns CDR1 SGDLS and CDR2 YYNGEE. J was trimmed by 7 bases and V by 3 bases; bases with no gene match: 5. CDR3 sequence: CASSAQGAGGYTF. The CDR3 DNA sequence: TGTGCCAGCAGCGCCCAGGGGGCCGGTGGCTACACCTTC.

The V and J genes are TRBV6-1 and TRBJ1-1; D is unresolved. The V and J ends lost 1 base and 14 bases respectively, with 17 bases between them. CDR3 size: 13 residues. Germline V CDR1 and CDR2: MNHNS, SASEGT. CDR3 loop: CASSEGERAAVFF. The CDR3 bases are TGTGCCAGCAGTGAAGGCGAGAGGGCCGCGGTCTTCTTT.

Only one count was recorded for this clone. The chain employs TRBV19 and TRBJ2-1, with D tentatively TRBD1 (6 bases). The germline V gene encodes CDR1 LNHDA and CDR2 SQIVND (reference sequence). Between the trimmed V and J ends, which lost 6 bases and 7 bases, there was a span of 22 bases. This CDR3 is 16 amino acids long. As DNA, the CDR3 is TGTGCCAGTAGGGACAGTCGAGGGAGTTTCGGGAATGAGCAGTTCTTC. Its translation is CASRDSRGSFGNEQFF.

The chain joins TRBV12-2 to TRBJ2-7; TRBD1 was called by the table and not checked on the DNA. TRBV12-2 is an annotated pseudogene. The CDR3 sequence is 16 residues long. CDR3 coding DNA: TGTGCAAGTCGCTTCCCGGACAGGGGAATCGGCTACGAGCAGTACTTC. This gives the protein CASRFPDRGIGYEQYF.

The chain combines TRBV10-3 with TRBJ1-4, with a possible D match to TRBD1 (6 bases). The CDR3 consists of 17 residues. Trimming shortened V by 4 bases and J by 0 bases, and 15 bases separated the two germline ends. Germline V lookup: CDR1 ENHRY, CDR2 SYGVKD. CDR3 coding DNA: TGTGCCATCAGTGGGACAGATAGCGCCACAACTAATGAAAAACTGTTTTTT. It yields the protein CAISGTDSATTNEKLFF.

The rearrangement links TRBV27 to TRBJ2-3, with D maybe TRBD2 (5 bases). Germline V gives CDR1 MNHEY, CDR2 SMNVEV (reference sequence). The CDR3 totals 15 residues. Trimming removed 4 bases at V and 1 base at J, with 12 bases between. The CDR3, as DNA: TGTGCCAGCAGTTATGACGCGGGCCGCACAGATACGCAGTATTTT. This gives the protein CASSYDAGRTDTQYF.